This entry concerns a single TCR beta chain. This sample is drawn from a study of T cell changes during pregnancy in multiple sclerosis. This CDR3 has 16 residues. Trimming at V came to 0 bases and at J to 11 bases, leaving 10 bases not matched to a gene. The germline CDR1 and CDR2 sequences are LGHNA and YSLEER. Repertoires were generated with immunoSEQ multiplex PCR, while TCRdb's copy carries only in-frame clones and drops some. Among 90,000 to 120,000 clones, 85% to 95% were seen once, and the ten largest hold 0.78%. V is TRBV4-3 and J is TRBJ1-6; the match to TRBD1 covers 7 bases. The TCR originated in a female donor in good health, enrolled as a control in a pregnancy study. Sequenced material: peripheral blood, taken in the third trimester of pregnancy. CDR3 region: CASSQDLGQGVAPLHF. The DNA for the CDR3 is TGCGCCAGCAGCCAAGATTTGGGGCAGGGGGTTGCACCCCTCCACTTT.